This is a list of T cell receptor beta chains from one sample in a study of T cell responses to AZD1222 COVID-19 vaccine. This table comes from immunoSEQ multiplex PCR, and its TCRdb copy is limited to in-frame clones, with some not included. This table holds roughly 160,000 clones, 90% to 95% found once. The sequencing used peripheral blood, collected on day 0 of AZD1222 vaccination. These TCRs come from an adult in good health. The CDR3 runs from the conserved cysteine through the conserved F or W. The order of the fields is clone size, J gene, D gene, V gene, CDR3 DNA, CDR3 protein. The D gene is left open where the match is weak. The listing skips clone size in some rows; elsewhere it reads once, few, many or a size class.

>-|TRBJ1-1|-|TRBV6-2/TRBV6-3
TGTGCCAGCAGTTACGGCACAGGGTGGAACACTGAAGCTTTCTTT
CASSYGTGWNTEAFF
>once|TRBJ2-5|-|TRBV5-1
TGCGCCAGCAGCTCCCGGGGAGGAGAGAAAGAGACCCAGTACTTC
CASSSRGGEKETQYF
>-|TRBJ1-6|-|TRBV30
TGTGCCTGGGGACCACTTTCCTCCTATAATTCACCCCTCCACTTT
CAWGPLSSYNSPLHF
>-|TRBJ2-1|-|TRBV5-1
TGCGCCAGCCACGATTACAATGAGCAGTTCTTC
CASHDYNEQFF
>-|TRBJ2-5|-|TRBV10-3
TGTGCCATCAGCTCCGGGTGGGAGACCCAGTACTTC
CAISSGWETQYF
>-|TRBJ2-3|-|TRBV4-1
TGCGCCAGCAGCCAAGATTCGGGCACAGATACGCAGTATTTT
CASSQDSGTDTQYF
>-|TRBJ1-5|TRBD1|TRBV12-3/TRBV12-4
TGTGCCAGCAGTCGGGACAGCCATCAGCCCCAGCATTTT
CASSRDSHQPQHF
>once|TRBJ2-5|TRBD2|TRBV24-1
TGTGCCACCAGTGATTCCGGGACTAGCGGAGAGACCCAGTACTTC
CATSDSGTSGETQYF
>-|TRBJ2-2|TRBD2|TRBV9
TGTGCCAGCAGCGATCCGGGACTAGGGGCCACCGGGGAGCTGTTTTTT
CASSDPGLGATGELFF
>-|TRBJ1-1|-|TRBV2
TGTGCCAGCACCAAGGACACTGAAGCTTTCTTT
CASTKDTEAFF
>-|TRBJ1-2|TRBD1|TRBV27
TGTGCCAGCAGCTTGACAGGGGTGGGCTACACCTTC
CASSLTGVGYTF
>-|TRBJ2-1|TRBD1|TRBV4-3
TGCGCCAGCAGCCAAGATAGAGTCCAGGGGGCAGCTCTTGGGGTGGATGAGCAGTTCTTC
CASSQDRVQGAALGVDEQFF
>-|TRBJ1-3|-|TRBV5-1
TGCGCCAGCAGCTTGGACAGAAACACCATATATTTT
CASSLDRNTIYF
>-|TRBJ2-6|-|TRBV7-7
TGTGCCAGCAGCTCGGGCCGGGGCTCTGGGGCCAACGTCCTGACTTTC
CASSSGRGSGANVLTF
>-|TRBJ1-1|TRBD1|TRBV5-1
TGCGCCAGCAGCCCGTTGCAGGGGGACACTGAAGCTTTCTTT
CASSPLQGDTEAFF
>-|TRBJ1-3|-|TRBV3-1/TRBV3-2
TGTGCCAGCAGCCTAGGACAGCCTTTATCTGGAAACACCATATATTTT
CASSLGQPLSGNTIYF
>-|TRBJ1-4|-|TRBV5-1
TGCGCCAGCAGCTTCCAGGGGCGGGATAATGAAAAACTGTTTTTT
CASSFQGRDNEKLFF
>-|TRBJ2-2|TRBD2|TRBV4-1
TGCGCCAGCTTCCCAGCGGGGGTTGGCACCGGGGAGCTGTTTTTT
CASFPAGVGTGELFF
>-|TRBJ1-2|TRBD1|TRBV4-1
TGCGCCAGCAGCCACCAGGACAGGGCTGATGGCTACACCTTC
CASSHQDRADGYTF
>-|TRBJ1-2|-|TRBV6-5
TGTGCCAGCAGTCCCCCGGGGTTCTATGGCTACACCTTC
CASSPPGFYGYTF
>-|TRBJ1-2|TRBD1|TRBV5-1
TGCGCCAGCAGCTTGCAGGGGGCTAGCTATGGCTACACCTTC
CASSLQGASYGYTF
>-|TRBJ1-1|-|TRBV3-1/TRBV3-2
TGTGCCAGCAGCCTTTTACAGGGAAGCACTGAAGCTTTCTTT
CASSLLQGSTEAFF
>-|TRBJ1-1|TRBD1|TRBV18
TGTGCCAGCTCACAGAAGGGGGCCACTGAAGCTTTCTTT
CASSQKGATEAFF
>-|TRBJ2-5|TRBD1|TRBV29-1
TGCAGCGTACAAAGGGACAGGGTAAAAGAGACCCAGTACTTC
CSVQRDRVKETQYF
>-|TRBJ2-3|TRBD2|TRBV5-8
TGTGCCAGCAGCCCCCTGGCGGGGGGGTTCACAGATACGCAGTATTTT
CASSPLAGGFTDTQYF
>-|TRBJ2-1|-|TRBV19
TGTGCCAGTAGTGCCGGACTGGGCGGTGAGCAGTTCTTC
CASSAGLGGEQFF
>-|TRBJ2-3|TRBD1|TRBV5-1
TGCGCCAGCAGCCCAGGGGGACAGGGGACGGATACGCAGTATTTT
CASSPGGQGTDTQYF
>once|TRBJ2-3|TRBD2|TRBV5-6
TGTGCCAGCAGCTTCATGGGGGGGAATGGAGATACGCAGTATTTT
CASSFMGGNGDTQYF
>-|TRBJ1-2|-|TRBV30
TGTGCCTGGAGCCTACAGGGTTTTAGGGGCACCTTC
CAWSLQGFRGTF
>once|TRBJ2-3|-|TRBV10-2
TGCGCCAGCAGTGAGTACCCGGGGGGCCAGGGAGATACGCAGTATTTT
CASSEYPGGQGDTQYF
>-|TRBJ1-5|-|TRBV30
TGTGCCTGGAGTGTACATAGTAGTCAGCCCCAGCATTTT
CAWSVHSSQPQHF
>-|TRBJ1-1|-|TRBV28
TGTGCCAGCACCCCCCTGGGGATTATGGGAGCTTTCTTT
CASTPLGIMGAFF
>-|TRBJ1-5|-|TRBV6-1
TGTGCCAGCAGCGGGGGTAACAATCAGCCCCAGCATTTT
CASSGGNNQPQHF
>-|TRBJ1-1|-|TRBV5-8
TGTGCCAGCAGCTTTAACAGGAACACTGAAGCTTTCTTT
CASSFNRNTEAFF
>-|TRBJ2-2|-|TRBV21-1
TGTGCCAGCAGCATCCGGGGGACGGGACAACCGAACACCGGGGAGCTGTTTTTT
CASSIRGTGQPNTGELFF
>-|TRBJ2-7|-|TRBV30
TGTGCCTGGAGTGTACGGCCCTCAGGGGCCTACGAGCAGTACTTC
CAWSVRPSGAYEQYF
>-|TRBJ2-2|-|TRBV23-1
TGCGCCAGCAGTCAGGCCCCCTCGAACACCGGGGAGCTGTTTTTT
CASSQAPSNTGELFF
>-|TRBJ2-3|-|TRBV5-1
TGCGCCAGCAGCCAAACAGATACGCAGTATTTT
CASSQTDTQYF
>-|TRBJ1-6|-|TRBV28
TGTGCCAGCACGGTTCGGGGCAGAAAGGGAGGGTATAATTCACCCCTCCACTTT
CASTVRGRKGGYNSPLHF